This T cell receptor (beta chain) is drawn from a study of shared clonotypes between healthy human individuals. Points from the study as a whole: The sharing of about 5% of naive CD4 clonotypes was seen across a handful of donors.

Note on this clone: Its antigen is undetermined.

Assay runs were performed at deep level. TCRdb's copy holds only in-frame clones and misses some; the assay was immunoSEQ multiplex PCR. The top ten clones hold approximately 0.38% of a sample with 1,400,000 or so clones, 97% to 99% of them seen once. The J segment lost 0 bases and the V segment lost 5 bases, leaving 13 bases of the junction unmatched. Germline V gene lookup returns CDR1 MGHRA and CDR2 YSYEKL. The length of the CDR3 is 19 residues. The sample comprised naive CD4+ T cells sorted from blood. Subset here: CD45RA+ positively selected. The chain is built from TRBV4-1 and TRBJ1-5, with TRBD1 matching 10 bases. This clonotype originated in a man younger than 45 in good health. CDR3 sequence (DNA): TGCGCCAGCAGCTGGGGGGACAGGGGTAAATTTAATAGCAATCAGCCCCAGCATTTT. This translates into CASSWGDRGKFNSNQPQHF.